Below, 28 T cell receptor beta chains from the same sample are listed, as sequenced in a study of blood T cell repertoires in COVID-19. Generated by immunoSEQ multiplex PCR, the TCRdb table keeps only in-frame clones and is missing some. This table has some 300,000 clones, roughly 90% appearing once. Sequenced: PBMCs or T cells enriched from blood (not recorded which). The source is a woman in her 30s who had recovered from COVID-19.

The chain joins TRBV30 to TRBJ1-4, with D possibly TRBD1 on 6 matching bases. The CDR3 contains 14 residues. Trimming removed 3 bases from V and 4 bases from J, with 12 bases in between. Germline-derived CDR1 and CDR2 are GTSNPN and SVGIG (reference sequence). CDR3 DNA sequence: TGTGCCTGGAGCGCGAGGGGGAGTAATGAAAAACTGTTTTTT. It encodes CAWSARGSNEKLFF.

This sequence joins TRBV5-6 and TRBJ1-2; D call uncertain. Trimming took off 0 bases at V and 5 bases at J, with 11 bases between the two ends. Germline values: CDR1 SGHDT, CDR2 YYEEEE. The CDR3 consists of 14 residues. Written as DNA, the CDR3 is TGTGCCAGCAGCTTGGGTAGCAGCCTTTATGGCTACACCTTC. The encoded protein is CASSLGSSLYGYTF.

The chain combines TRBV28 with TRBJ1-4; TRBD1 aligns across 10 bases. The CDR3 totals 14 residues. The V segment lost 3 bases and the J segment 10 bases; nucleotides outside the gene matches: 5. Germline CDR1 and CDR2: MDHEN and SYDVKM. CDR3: CASSFGDRGSKLFF. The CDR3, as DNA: TGTGCCAGCAGTTTCGGGGACAGGGGCTCAAAACTGTTTTTT.

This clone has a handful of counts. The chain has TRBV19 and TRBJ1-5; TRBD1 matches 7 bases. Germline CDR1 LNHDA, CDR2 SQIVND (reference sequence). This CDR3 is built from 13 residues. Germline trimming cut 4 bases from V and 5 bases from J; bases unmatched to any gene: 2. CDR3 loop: CASSKTGYQPQHF. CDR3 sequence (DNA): TGTGCCAGTAGTAAGACAGGGTATCAGCCCCAGCATTTT. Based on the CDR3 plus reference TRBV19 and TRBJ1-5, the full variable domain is DGGITQSPKYLFRKEGQNVTLSCEQNLNHDAMYWYRQDPGQGLRLIYYSQIVNDFQKGDIAEGYSVSREKKESFPLTVTSAQKNPTAFYLCASSKTGYQPQHFGDGTRLSIL.

The CDR3 region has the DNA TGTGCCTGGAGGGGGGCCTTCTCTGGAAACACCATATATTTT. Its translation is CAWRGAFSGNTIYF. The chain has TRBV30 and TRBJ1-3, with D perhaps matching TRBD1 (6 bases). V was shortened by 3 bases and J by 0 bases, with 9 bases between the two germline ends. Germline V gives CDR1 GTSNPN, CDR2 SVGIG (reference sequence). This CDR3 has 14 residues.

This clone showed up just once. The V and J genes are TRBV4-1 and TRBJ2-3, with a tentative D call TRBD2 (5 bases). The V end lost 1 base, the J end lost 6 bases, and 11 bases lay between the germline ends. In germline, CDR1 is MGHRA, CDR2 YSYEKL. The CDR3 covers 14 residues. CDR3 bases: TGCGCCAGCAGCCAAGTAGGACTCGGCGATACGCAGTATTTT. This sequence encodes CASSQVGLGDTQYF.

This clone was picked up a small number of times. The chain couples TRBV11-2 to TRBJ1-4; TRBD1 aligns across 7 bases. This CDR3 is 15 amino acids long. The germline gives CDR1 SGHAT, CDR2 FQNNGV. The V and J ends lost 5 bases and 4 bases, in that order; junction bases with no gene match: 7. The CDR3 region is CASSPTGQSNEKLFF. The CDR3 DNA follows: TGTGCCAGCAGCCCGACGGGACAGAGTAATGAAAAACTGTTTTTT.

The chain's CDR3 is CASSQKTGITNEKLFF. In nucleotides, the CDR3 is TGTGCCAGCAGCCAAAAAACAGGAATTACTAATGAAAAACTGTTTTTT. The genes are TRBV3-1 (or the pseudogene TRBV3-2) and TRBJ1-4; perhaps TRBD1 as D (5 bases). The germline gives CDR1 LGHDT, CDR2 YNNKEL (reference sequence). CDR3 length: 16 amino acids. The germline V and J ends were trimmed by 2 bases and 2 bases, with 12 bases remaining between them.

CDR3 in DNA: TGTGCCAGTAGTATAGATTTTTTCACCGATAGCAACAATGAGCAGTTCTTC. This translates into CASSIDFFTDSNNEQFF. The chain links TRBV19 to TRBJ2-1; unclear D gene. Per germline, CDR1 LNHDA and CDR2 SQIVND (reference sequence). Trimming cost V 0 bases and J 5 bases, with 17 bases left between them. CDR3 length: 17 amino acids.

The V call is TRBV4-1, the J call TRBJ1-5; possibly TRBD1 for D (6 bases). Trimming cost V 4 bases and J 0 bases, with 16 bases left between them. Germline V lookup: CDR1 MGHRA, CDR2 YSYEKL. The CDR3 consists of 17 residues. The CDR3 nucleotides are TGCGCCAGCAGCCGAAGACAGGAGAGTTATAGCAATCAGCCCCAGCATTTT. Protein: CASSRRQESYSNQPQHF.

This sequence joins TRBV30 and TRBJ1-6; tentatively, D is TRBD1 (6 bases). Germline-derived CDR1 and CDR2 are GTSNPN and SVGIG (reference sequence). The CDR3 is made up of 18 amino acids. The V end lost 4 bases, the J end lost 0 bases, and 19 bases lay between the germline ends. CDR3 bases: TGTGCCTGGACATATGGCAGGGGCCAATTCTCCTATAATTCACCCCTCCACTTT. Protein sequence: CAWTYGRGQFSYNSPLHF.

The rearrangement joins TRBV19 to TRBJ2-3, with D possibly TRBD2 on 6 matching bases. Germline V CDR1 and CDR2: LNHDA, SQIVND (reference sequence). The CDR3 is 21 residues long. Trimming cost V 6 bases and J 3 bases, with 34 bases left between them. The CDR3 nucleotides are TGTGCCAGTAGAATAAAGGGAAAAATCCAGAATAGCGGAGAGCGGACAGATACGCAGTATTTT. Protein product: CASRIKGKIQNSGERTDTQYF.

CDR3 in amino acids: CASSATGGPNSPLHF. In nucleotides, the CDR3 is TGTGCCAGCAGCGCGACAGGGGGCCCAAATTCACCCCTCCACTTT. V gene TRBV9 combines with J gene TRBJ1-6; 10 bases are a match to TRBD1. The CDR3 has 15 residues. The germline V gene encodes CDR1 SGDLS and CDR2 YYNGEE. Germline trimming cut 3 bases from V and 7 bases from J; bases unmatched to any gene: 4.

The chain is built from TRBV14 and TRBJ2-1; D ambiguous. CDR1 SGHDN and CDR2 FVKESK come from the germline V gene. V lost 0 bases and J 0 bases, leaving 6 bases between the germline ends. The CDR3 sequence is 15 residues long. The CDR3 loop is CASSQEWSSYNEQFF. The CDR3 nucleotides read TGTGCCAGCAGCCAAGAGTGGAGCTCCTACAATGAGCAGTTCTTC.

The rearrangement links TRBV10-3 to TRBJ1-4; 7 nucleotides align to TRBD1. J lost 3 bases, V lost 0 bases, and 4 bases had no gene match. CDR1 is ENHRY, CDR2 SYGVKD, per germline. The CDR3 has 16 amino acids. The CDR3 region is CAISESGTASNEKLFF. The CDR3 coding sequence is TGTGCCATCAGTGAGTCGGGGACAGCTTCTAATGAAAAACTGTTTTTT.

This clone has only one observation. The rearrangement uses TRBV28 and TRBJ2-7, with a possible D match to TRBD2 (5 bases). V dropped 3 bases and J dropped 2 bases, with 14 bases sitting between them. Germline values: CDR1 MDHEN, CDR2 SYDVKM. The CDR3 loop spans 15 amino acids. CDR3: CASSFSSEVTYEQYF. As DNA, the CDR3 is TGTGCCAGCAGTTTCAGTTCGGAGGTCACCTACGAGCAGTACTTC.

The CDR3 loop reads CASSYGTGAYEQYF. The CDR3 nucleotides are TGTGCCAGCAGTTACGGAACAGGGGCCTACGAGCAGTACTTC. V is TRBV6-5 and J is TRBJ2-7; TRBD1 matches 7 bases. The germline gives CDR1 MNHEY, CDR2 SVGAGI. The CDR3 is made up of 14 amino acids. Trimming cost V 2 bases and J 2 bases; bases outside gene matches: 3.

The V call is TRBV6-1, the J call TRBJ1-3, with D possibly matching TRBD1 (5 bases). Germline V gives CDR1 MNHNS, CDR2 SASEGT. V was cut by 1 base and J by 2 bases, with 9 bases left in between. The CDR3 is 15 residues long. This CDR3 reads CASSEVGGAGNTIYF. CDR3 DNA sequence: TGTGCCAGCAGTGAAGTGGGGGGGGCTGGAAACACCATATATTTT.

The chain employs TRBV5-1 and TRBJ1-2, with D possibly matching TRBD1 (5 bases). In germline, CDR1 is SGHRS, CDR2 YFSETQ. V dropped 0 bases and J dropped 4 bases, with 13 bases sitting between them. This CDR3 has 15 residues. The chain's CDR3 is CASSLEVGGSYGYTF. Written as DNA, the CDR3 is TGCGCCAGCAGCTTGGAGGTGGGGGGGTCCTATGGCTACACCTTC.

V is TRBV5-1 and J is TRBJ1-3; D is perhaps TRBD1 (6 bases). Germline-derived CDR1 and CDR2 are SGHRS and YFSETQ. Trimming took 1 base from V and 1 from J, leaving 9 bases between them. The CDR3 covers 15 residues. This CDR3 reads CASSLTGTSGNTIYF. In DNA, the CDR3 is TGCGCCAGCAGCTTGACCGGGACATCTGGAAACACCATATATTTT.

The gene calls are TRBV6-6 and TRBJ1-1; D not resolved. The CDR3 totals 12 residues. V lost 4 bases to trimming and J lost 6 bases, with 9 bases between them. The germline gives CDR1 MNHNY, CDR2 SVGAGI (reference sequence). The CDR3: CASSLVRAEAFF. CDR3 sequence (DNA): TGTGCCAGCAGTTTAGTAAGAGCTGAAGCTTTCTTT.

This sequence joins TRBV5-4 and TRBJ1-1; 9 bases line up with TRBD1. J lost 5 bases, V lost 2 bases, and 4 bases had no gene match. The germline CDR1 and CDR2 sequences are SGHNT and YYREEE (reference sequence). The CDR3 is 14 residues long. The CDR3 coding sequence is TGTGCCAGCAGCTTCGACAGGGGGATTACTGAAGCTTTCTTT. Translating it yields CASSFDRGITEAFF.

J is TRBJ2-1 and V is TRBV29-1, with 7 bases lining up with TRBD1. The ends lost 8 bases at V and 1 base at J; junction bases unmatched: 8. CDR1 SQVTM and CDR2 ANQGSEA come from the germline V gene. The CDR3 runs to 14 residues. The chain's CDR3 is CSTSEGASYNEQFF. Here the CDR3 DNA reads TGCAGCACCAGCGAGGGGGCATCCTACAATGAGCAGTTCTTC.

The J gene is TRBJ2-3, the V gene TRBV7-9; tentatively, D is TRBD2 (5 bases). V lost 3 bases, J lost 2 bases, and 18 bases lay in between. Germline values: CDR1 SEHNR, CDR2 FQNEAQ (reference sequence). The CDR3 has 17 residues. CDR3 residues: CASSLRGLAPFTDTQYF. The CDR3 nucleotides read TGTGCCAGCAGCTTGAGAGGACTCGCCCCTTTCACAGATACGCAGTATTTT.

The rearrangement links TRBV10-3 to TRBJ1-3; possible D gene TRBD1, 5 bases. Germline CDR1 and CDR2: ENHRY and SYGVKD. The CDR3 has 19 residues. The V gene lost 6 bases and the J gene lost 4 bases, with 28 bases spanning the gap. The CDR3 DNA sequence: TGTGCCATCAGCCCCAACCGACAGACAGCAGGGTATACGGGAAACACCATATATTTT. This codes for CAISPNRQTAGYTGNTIYF.

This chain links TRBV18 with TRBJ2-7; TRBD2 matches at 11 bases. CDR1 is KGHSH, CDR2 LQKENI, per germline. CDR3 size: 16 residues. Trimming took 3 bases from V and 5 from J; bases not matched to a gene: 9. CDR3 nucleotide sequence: TGTGCCAGCTCACCGAGAGTGGTACTAGCGGGGGACGAGCAGTACTTC. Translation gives CASSPRVVLAGDEQYF.

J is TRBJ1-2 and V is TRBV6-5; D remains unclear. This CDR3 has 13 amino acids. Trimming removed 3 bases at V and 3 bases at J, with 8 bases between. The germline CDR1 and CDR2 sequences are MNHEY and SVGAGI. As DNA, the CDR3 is TGTGCCAGCAGTTATGGGGAGTACTATGGCTACACCTTC. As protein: CASSYGEYYGYTF.

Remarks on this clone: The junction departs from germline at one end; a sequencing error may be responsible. CDR3 loop: CASSESGGVYGQYF. CDR3 DNA sequence: TGTGCCAGCAGTGAATCTGGCGGAGTCTACGGGCAGTACTTC. This chain uses TRBV2 with TRBJ2-7, with D uncertain. Per the germline V gene, CDR1 is SNHLY and CDR2 is FYNNEI. The CDR3 contains 14 residues.